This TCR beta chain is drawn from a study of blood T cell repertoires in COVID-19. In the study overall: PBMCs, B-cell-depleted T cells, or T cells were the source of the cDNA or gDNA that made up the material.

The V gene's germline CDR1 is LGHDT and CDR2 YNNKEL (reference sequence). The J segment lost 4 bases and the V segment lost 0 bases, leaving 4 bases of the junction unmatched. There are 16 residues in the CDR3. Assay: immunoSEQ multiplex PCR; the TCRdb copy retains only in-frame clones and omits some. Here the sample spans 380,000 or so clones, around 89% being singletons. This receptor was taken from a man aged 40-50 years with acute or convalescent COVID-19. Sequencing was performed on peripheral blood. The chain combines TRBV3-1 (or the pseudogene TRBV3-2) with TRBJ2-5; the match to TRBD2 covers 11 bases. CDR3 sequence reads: CASSQDDSGGAETQYF. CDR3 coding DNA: TGTGCCAGCAGCCAAGACGATAGCGGGGGGGCAGAGACCCAGTACTTC.